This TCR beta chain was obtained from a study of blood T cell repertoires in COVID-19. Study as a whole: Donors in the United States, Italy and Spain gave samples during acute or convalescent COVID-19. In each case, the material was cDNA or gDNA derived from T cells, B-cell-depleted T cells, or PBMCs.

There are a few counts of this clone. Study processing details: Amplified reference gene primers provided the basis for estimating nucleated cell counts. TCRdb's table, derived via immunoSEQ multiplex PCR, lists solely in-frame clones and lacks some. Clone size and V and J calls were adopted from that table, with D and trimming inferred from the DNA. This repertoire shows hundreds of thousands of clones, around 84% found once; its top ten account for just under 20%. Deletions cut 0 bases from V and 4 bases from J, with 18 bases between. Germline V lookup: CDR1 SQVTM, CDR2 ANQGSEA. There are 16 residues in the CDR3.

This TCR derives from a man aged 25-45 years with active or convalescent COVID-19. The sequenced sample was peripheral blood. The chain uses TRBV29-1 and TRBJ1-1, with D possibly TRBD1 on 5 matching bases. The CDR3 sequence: CSVEDRTRVGGTEAFF. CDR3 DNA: TGCAGCGTTGAAGATCGGACCAGGGTTGGTGGCACTGAAGCTTTCTTT.